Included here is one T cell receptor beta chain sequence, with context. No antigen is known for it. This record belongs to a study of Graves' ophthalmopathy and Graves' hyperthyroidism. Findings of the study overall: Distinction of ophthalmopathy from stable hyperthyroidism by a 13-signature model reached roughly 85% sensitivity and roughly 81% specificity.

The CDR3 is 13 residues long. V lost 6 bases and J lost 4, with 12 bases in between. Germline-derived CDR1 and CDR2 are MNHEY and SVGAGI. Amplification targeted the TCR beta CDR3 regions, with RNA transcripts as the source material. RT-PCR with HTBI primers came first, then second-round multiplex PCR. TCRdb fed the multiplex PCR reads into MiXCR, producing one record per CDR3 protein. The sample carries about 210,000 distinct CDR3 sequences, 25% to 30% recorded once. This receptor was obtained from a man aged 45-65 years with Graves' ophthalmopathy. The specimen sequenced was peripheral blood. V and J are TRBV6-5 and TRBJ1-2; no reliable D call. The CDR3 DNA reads TGTGCCAGCAGGTACCTCGGTGGCTATGGCTACACCTTC. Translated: CASRYLGGYGYTF.